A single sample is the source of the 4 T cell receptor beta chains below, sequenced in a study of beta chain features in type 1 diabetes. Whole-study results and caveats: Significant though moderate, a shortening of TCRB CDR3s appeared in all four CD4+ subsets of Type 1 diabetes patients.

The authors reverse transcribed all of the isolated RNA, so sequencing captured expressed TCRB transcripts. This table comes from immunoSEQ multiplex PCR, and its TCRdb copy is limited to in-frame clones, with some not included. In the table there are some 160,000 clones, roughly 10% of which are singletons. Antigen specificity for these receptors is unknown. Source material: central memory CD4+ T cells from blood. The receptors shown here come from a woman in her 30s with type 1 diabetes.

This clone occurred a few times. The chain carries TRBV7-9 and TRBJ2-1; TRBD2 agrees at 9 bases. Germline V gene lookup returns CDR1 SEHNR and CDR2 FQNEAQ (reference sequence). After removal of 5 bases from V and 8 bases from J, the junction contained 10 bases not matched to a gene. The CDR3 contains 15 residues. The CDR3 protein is CASSRYSGRDYEQFF. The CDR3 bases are TGTGCCAGCAGCCGTTATAGCGGGAGAGACTATGAGCAGTTCTTC.

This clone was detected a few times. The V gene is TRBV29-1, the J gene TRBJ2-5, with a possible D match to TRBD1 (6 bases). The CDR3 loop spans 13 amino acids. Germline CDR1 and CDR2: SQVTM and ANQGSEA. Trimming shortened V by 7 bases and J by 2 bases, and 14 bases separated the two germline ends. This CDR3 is CSARTVDQETQYF. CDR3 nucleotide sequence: TGCAGCGCTAGGACAGTAGATCAAGAGACCCAGTACTTC.

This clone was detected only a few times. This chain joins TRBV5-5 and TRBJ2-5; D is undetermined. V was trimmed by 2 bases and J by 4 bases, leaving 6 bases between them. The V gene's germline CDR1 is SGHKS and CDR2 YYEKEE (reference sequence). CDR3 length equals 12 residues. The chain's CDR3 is CASSFWAETQYF. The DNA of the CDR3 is TGTGCCAGCAGCTTTTGGGCAGAGACCCAGTACTTC.

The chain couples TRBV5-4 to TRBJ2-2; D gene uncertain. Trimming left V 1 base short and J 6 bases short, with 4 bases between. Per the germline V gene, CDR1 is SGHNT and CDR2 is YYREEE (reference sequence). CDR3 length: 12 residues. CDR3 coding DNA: TGTGCCAGCAGCTTGCCCGCCGGGGAGCTGTTTTTT. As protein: CASSLPAGELFF.